A single sample is the source of the 29 T cell receptor beta chains below, sequenced in a study of control samples from healthy donors and cancer patients. Some clones are missing from TCRdb's copy, which holds only in-frame ones; the method was immunoSEQ multiplex PCR. The sample consists of 150,000 to 200,000 clones, 88% of them appearing once. The sample comprised blood. The receptors were gathered from a man between 18 and 35 years old in good health.

The chain recombines TRBV28 with TRBJ2-7; TRBD1 matches at 8 bases. CDR1 is MDHEN, CDR2 SYDVKM, per germline. Trimming at V came to 8 bases and at J to 1 base, leaving 10 bases not matched to a gene. The CDR3 sequence is 15 residues long. The CDR3 nucleotides read TGTGCCAGCGGAATAGGACAGGGAGGATCCTACGAGCAGTACTTC. It is translated as CASGIGQGGSYEQYF.

This clone was observed once. The rearrangement joins TRBV6-5 to TRBJ1-2; D possibly corresponds to TRBD1 (5 bases). This CDR3 is 15 amino acids long. Germline CDR1 reads MNHEY; CDR2 reads SVGAGI. V lost 0 bases and J lost 7, with 15 bases in between. The CDR3 region is CASSYSQGLPAGYTF. CDR3 DNA sequence: TGTGCCAGCAGTTACTCGCAGGGATTACCTGCTGGCTACACCTTC.

This rearrangement joins TRBV4-2 to TRBJ2-7; either TRBD1 or TRBD2 may supply D (5 bases each). The V end lost 0 bases, the J end lost 0 bases, and 9 bases lay between the germline ends. The CDR3 totals 15 residues. Germline CDR1 and CDR2: LGHNA and YNFKEQ. The CDR3 DNA reads TGTGCCAGCAGCCAAGAAGAGGGGAGCTCCTACGAGCAGTACTTC. Residues: CASSQEEGSSYEQYF.

J is TRBJ2-7 and V is TRBV13; the D gene is possibly TRBD1 (6 bases). CDR3 length equals 14 residues. The V gene lost 5 bases and the J gene lost 3 bases, with 14 bases spanning the gap. Germline CDR1 and CDR2: PRHDT and FYEKMQ (reference sequence). The CDR3, as DNA: TGTGCCAGCAGCCCCGAGGGGGTTGGCTACGAGCAGTACTTC. Residues: CASSPEGVGYEQYF.

Judged by abundance, this clone is medium-sized (0.01 to 0.1%). The genes are TRBV4-3 and TRBJ1-1; 9 positions agree with TRBD1. Trimming at V came to 0 bases and at J to 6 bases, leaving 5 bases not matched to a gene. CDR3 size: 15 residues. Per the germline V gene, CDR1 is LGHNA and CDR2 is YSLEER. CDR3 in DNA: TGCGCCAGCAGCCAAGATCCACAGGGGGCGGCTGAAGCTTTCTTT. As protein: CASSQDPQGAAEAFF.

The chain joins TRBV19 to TRBJ1-1, with 11 bases that match TRBD1. The J segment lost 4 bases and the V segment lost 3 bases, leaving 7 bases of the junction unmatched. This CDR3 comprises 16 residues. CDR1 and CDR2 from the germline V gene are LNHDA and SQIVND (reference sequence). CDR3 sequence: CASSIGTGGVGTEAFF. CDR3 coding DNA: TGTGCCAGTAGTATCGGGACAGGGGGGGTAGGCACTGAAGCTTTCTTT. Full variable domain (missing parts from reference TRBV19 and TRBJ1-1): DGGITQSPKYLFRKEGQNVTLSCEQNLNHDAMYWYRQDPGQGLRLIYYSQIVNDFQKGDIAEGYSVSREKKESFPLTVTSAQKNPTAFYLCASSIGTGGVGTEAFFGQGTRLTVV.

This clone was picked up one time. The rearrangement joins TRBV11-3 to TRBJ2-7, with 8 bases lining up with TRBD2. Germline-derived CDR1 and CDR2 are SGHNT and YENEEA. The CDR3 totals 16 residues. V lost 5 bases to trimming and J lost 0 bases; unmatched junction nucleotides: 9. DNA of the CDR3: TGTGCCAGCAGCCTCCGGGGGGGACGGGACTCCTACGAGCAGTACTTC. The encoded protein is CASSLRGGRDSYEQYF. The full variable domain, completed using reference TRBV11-3 and TRBJ2-7, is EAGVVQSPRYKIIEKKQPVAFWCNPISGHNTLYWYLQNLGQGPELLIRYENEEAVDDSQLPKDRFSAERLKGVDSTLKIQPAELGDSAVYLCASSLRGGRDSYEQYFGPGTRLTVT.

The chain couples TRBV28 to TRBJ1-6; perhaps TRBD1 as D (5 bases). V gave up 5 bases and J gave up 1 base, with 9 bases separating them. Germline V gives CDR1 MDHEN, CDR2 SYDVKM. The CDR3 is 15 amino acids. In DNA form, the CDR3 reads TGTGCCAGCAGTCGGGGGGAATCCTATAATTCACCCCTCCACTTT. Encoded protein: CASSRGESYNSPLHF. Combining the CDR3 with reference TRBV28 and TRBJ1-6 gives the whole variable domain DVKVTQSSRYLVKRTGEKVFLECVQDMDHENMFWYRQDPGLGLRLIYFSYDVKMKEKGDIPEGYSVSREKKERFSLILESASTNQTSMYLCASSRGESYNSPLHFGNGTRLTVT.

The chain joins TRBV29-1 to TRBJ2-5; 9 positions agree with TRBD2. CDR1 and CDR2 (germline): SQVTM, ANQGSEA. This CDR3 is built from 16 residues. The junction had 13 bases not matched to a gene; V was cut back by 3 bases and J by 5 bases. CDR3 DNA sequence: TGCAGCGTTGATGACCTATGGGCGGGGGGGCAGGAGACCCAGTACTTC. Amino acids: CSVDDLWAGGQETQYF.

The chain links TRBV2 to TRBJ2-1; 7 nucleotides line up with TRBD1. This CDR3 region has 16 residues. The junction had 9 bases not matched to a gene; V was cut back by 1 base and J by 6 bases. Germline V gives CDR1 SNHLY, CDR2 FYNNEI. The CDR3 is CASSEGPPGGSNEQFF. The CDR3 DNA reads TGTGCCAGCAGTGAAGGTCCCCCAGGGGGAAGCAATGAGCAGTTCTTC.

V and J are TRBV2 and TRBJ1-1, with a possible D match to TRBD1 (6 bases). Germline V gives CDR1 SNHLY, CDR2 FYNNEI. The CDR3 loop spans 14 amino acids. V dropped 8 bases and J dropped 0 bases, with 13 bases sitting between them. The CDR3 region is CASGGESLNTEAFF. The CDR3 bases are TGTGCCAGCGGGGGCGAGTCCTTGAACACTGAAGCTTTCTTT.

The J gene is TRBJ2-5, the V gene TRBV9, with D possibly matching TRBD2 (6 bases). This CDR3 spans 15 amino acids. Germline-derived CDR1 and CDR2 are SGDLS and YYNGEE. Deletions cut 0 bases from V and 2 bases from J, with 11 bases between. CDR3 bases: TGTGCCAGCAGCGTAGCGTGGGGGGATCAAGAGACCCAGTACTTC. It codes for CASSVAWGDQETQYF.

V gene TRBV9 combines with J gene TRBJ2-1; D unresolved. V gave up 2 bases and J gave up 5 bases, with 14 bases separating them. The length of the CDR3 is 15 residues. Germline V gene sequence: CDR1 SGDLS, CDR2 YYNGEE. CDR3 bases: TGTGCCAGCAGCGTGTGGATAGAGGAAAACAATGAGCAGTTCTTC. This translates into CASSVWIEENNEQFF.

The rearrangement links TRBV7-2 to TRBJ2-4; D possibly corresponds to TRBD2 (5 bases). The length of the CDR3 is 15 residues. The germline V gene encodes CDR1 SGHTA and CDR2 FQGNSA. Deletions cut 2 bases from V and 7 bases from J, with 15 bases between. The DNA of the CDR3 is TGTGCCAGCAGCTTACGGGTCGGGGTGGAGAACATTCAGTACTTC. Protein product: CASSLRVGVENIQYF.

J is TRBJ2-1 and V is TRBV24-1, with 8 bases fitting TRBD1. The CDR3 totals 16 residues. The ends lost 2 bases at V and 5 bases at J; junction bases unmatched: 7. Germline V lookup: CDR1 KGHDR, CDR2 SFDVKD. CDR3 bases: TGTGCCACCAGTGATTACAACAGGGGGGTGCACAATGAGCAGTTCTTC. Protein sequence: CATSDYNRGVHNEQFF.

There are a few counts of this clone. The chain is built from TRBV5-1 and TRBJ2-2; 10 bases are shared with TRBD2. The J segment lost 5 bases and the V segment lost 1 base, leaving 2 bases of the junction unmatched. This CDR3 region has 15 residues. Germline CDR1 SGHRS, CDR2 YFSETQ. The CDR3 nucleotides read TGCGCCAGCAGCTTGAGCGGGGGGGCGACCGGGGAGCTGTTTTTT. It is translated as CASSLSGGATGELFF.

The chain joins TRBV28 to TRBJ2-1, with 9 bases matching TRBD2. The CDR3 runs to 16 residues. J was trimmed by 10 bases and V by 4 bases; bases with no gene match: 14. CDR1 and CDR2 (germline): MDHEN, SYDVKM. CDR3 region: CASSSAGGPSHREQFF. The DNA of the CDR3 is TGTGCCAGCAGTTCGGCGGGGGGGCCGTCGCACCGAGAGCAGTTCTTC.

This sequence joins TRBV5-1 and TRBJ2-3; D is uncertain. V was shortened by 6 bases and J by 2 bases, with 13 bases between the two germline ends. Germline CDR1 reads SGHRS; CDR2 reads YFSETQ. This CDR3 has 14 amino acids. The CDR3 protein is CASILGPDTDTQYF. In DNA, the CDR3 is TGCGCCAGCATCCTCGGCCCCGACACAGATACGCAGTATTTT.

Comment on this clone: Other DNA sequences from this sample encode an identical CDR3 as well. This chain connects TRBV6-5 to TRBJ2-1; D ambiguous. There are 12 residues in the CDR3. Germline CDR1 is MNHEY and CDR2 is SVGAGI. The germline V and J ends were trimmed by 0 bases and 7 bases, with 4 bases remaining between them. In DNA form, the CDR3 reads TGTGCCAGCAGTTACTCGGGGAATGAGCAGTTCTTC. This translates into CASSYSGNEQFF.

This clone appeared a single time. This chain links TRBV30 with TRBJ2-3, with TRBD2 as a possible D gene (6 bases). This CDR3 spans 11 amino acids. CDR1 and CDR2 from the germline V gene are GTSNPN and SVGIG (reference sequence). V was trimmed by 6 bases and J by 5 bases, leaving 9 bases between them. DNA for the CDR3: TGTGCCTGCTGGGGGGAAGATACGCAGTATTTT. Residues: CACWGEDTQYF.

The CDR3 reads CASSLKGFAYNSPLHF. The CDR3 DNA follows: TGTGCCAGCAGCTTAAAGGGGTTCGCCTATAATTCACCCCTCCACTTT. This chain uses TRBV5-5 with TRBJ1-6; maybe TRBD1 (5 bases). Per germline, CDR1 SGHKS and CDR2 YYEKEE (reference sequence). The CDR3 totals 16 residues. The V end lost 2 bases, the J end lost 2 bases, and 11 bases lay between the germline ends.

The chain links TRBV27 to TRBJ2-3; TRBD2 matches at 8 bases. From germline, CDR1 is MNHEY and CDR2 SMNVEV (reference sequence). This CDR3 region has 18 residues. The trim removed 4 bases at V and 1 base at J, leaving 13 bases unmatched. CDR3 region: CASSSLGKLGGGTDTQYF. CDR3 coding DNA: TGTGCCAGCAGTTCCCTCGGAAAGCTCGGGGGGGGCACAGATACGCAGTATTTT.

The rearrangement uses TRBV7-9 and TRBJ1-6; D might be TRBD1 (5 bases). Trimming took 3 bases from V and 3 from J, leaving 18 bases between them. The germline gives CDR1 SEHNR, CDR2 FQNEAQ (reference sequence). The CDR3 has 18 amino acids. CDR3 in amino acids: CASSLGVRRADYNSPLHF. CDR3 bases: TGTGCCAGCAGCTTGGGAGTTCGCAGGGCAGACTATAATTCACCCCTCCACTTT.

The DNA of the CDR3 is TGCGCCAGCAGCCAAGGCCACGAAGGGACAGTGGGAAATGGCTACACCTTC. Encoded protein: CASSQGHEGTVGNGYTF. The chain carries TRBV4-1 and TRBJ1-2, with TRBD1 matching 7 bases. V shed 1 base and J 6 bases; nucleotides not matched to a gene: 14. Germline V CDR1 and CDR2: MGHRA, YSYEKL. The CDR3 loop spans 17 amino acids.

V gene TRBV25-1 combines with J gene TRBJ1-2; D is uncertain. The CDR3 consists of 11 residues. Germline loops: CDR1 MGHDK, CDR2 SYGVNS. Deletions cut 4 bases from V and 4 bases from J, with 4 bases between. The CDR3 sequence: CASSGIYGYTF. The CDR3 nucleotides read TGTGCCAGCAGTGGCATCTATGGCTACACCTTC.

The rearrangement joins TRBV2 to TRBJ2-1; 9 positions match TRBD1. Germline CDR1 reads SNHLY; CDR2 reads FYNNEI. The J segment lost 7 bases and the V segment lost 7 bases, leaving 8 bases of the junction unmatched. CDR3 size: 14 residues. The DNA of the CDR3 is TGTGCCAGCATGTGGGACAGGGAGGGAAATGAGCAGTTCTTC. This codes for CASMWDREGNEQFF. The full variable domain, its missing parts supplied by reference TRBV2 and TRBJ2-1, is EPEVTQTPSHQVTQMGQEVILRCVPISNHLYFYWYRQILGQKVEFLVSFYNNEISEKSEIFDDQFSVERPDGSNFTLKIRSTKLEDSAMYFCASMWDREGNEQFFGPGTRLTVL.

The V call is TRBV28, the J call TRBJ1-1; the D is unclear. The germline V and J ends were trimmed by 3 bases and 5 bases, with 25 bases remaining between them. CDR1 and CDR2 (germline): MDHEN, SYDVKM. The CDR3 loop spans 18 amino acids. DNA for the CDR3: TGTGCCAGCAGTTTTCGGGTGGCGGGAACAGTCTGGTGGACTGAAGCTTTCTTT. Residues: CASSFRVAGTVWWTEAFF. Based on the CDR3 plus reference TRBV28 and TRBJ1-1, the full variable domain is DVKVTQSSRYLVKRTGEKVFLECVQDMDHENMFWYRQDPGLGLRLIYFSYDVKMKEKGDIPEGYSVSREKKERFSLILESASTNQTSMYLCASSFRVAGTVWWTEAFFGQGTRLTVV.

The gene calls are TRBV25-1 and TRBJ2-5, with TRBD2 matching 10 bases. Germline CDR1 MGHDK, CDR2 SYGVNS. The CDR3 has 17 residues. V trimming: 1 base; J trimming: 2 bases; junction bases outside the gene matches: 7. The CDR3 DNA reads TGTGCCAGCAGTGAATCCTTACTAGCGGGGCGACAAGAGACCCAGTACTTC. This encodes CASSESLLAGRQETQYF.

The chain employs TRBV27 and TRBJ2-2; 15 bases line up with TRBD2. The CDR3 consists of 14 residues. V gave up 11 bases and J gave up 6 bases; unmatched junction bases: 4. Germline assignment: CDR1 MNHEY and CDR2 SMNVEV (reference sequence). The CDR3 region is CAGWTSGGAGELFF. In DNA, the CDR3 is TGTGCCGGTTGGACTAGCGGGGGGGCCGGGGAGCTGTTTTTT.